The 16 T cell receptor beta chains below come from one sample, sequenced in a study of radiation and T cells in renal cell carcinoma. Libraries were prepared by immunoSEQ multiplex PCR; TCRdb keeps only in-frame clonotypes and omits some of them. This table has some 44,000 clones, 82% appearing once. Regarding time point: blood 4 weeks post-SBRT, at nephrectomy. Documented treatment: 15 Gy SBRT to primary tumor, nephrectomy 4 weeks later. The sample here was blood, taken from a patient whose treatment included radiotherapy and nephrectomy. The receptors come from a woman in her sixties or seventies with renal cell carcinoma.

This CDR3 reads CASSLAETQYF. In nucleotides, the CDR3 is TGTGCCAGCAGCTTAGCTGAGACCCAGTACTTC. This chain joins TRBV11-2 and TRBJ2-5; D is unresolved. The germline V and J ends were trimmed by 1 base and 5 bases, with 2 bases remaining between them. CDR3 length: 11 residues. From germline, CDR1 is SGHAT and CDR2 FQNNGV.

Details on this clone: Since the CDR3 does not end with the conserved phenylalanine or tryptophan, this likely comes from a read error. The DNA is omitted, as the CDR3 cannot be located on it reliably, and the CDR3 follows TCRdb's listing. The rearrangement links TRBV9 to TRBJ1-2. Germline assignment: CDR1 SGDLS and CDR2 YYNGEE. The CDR3 length equals 14 residues, ends included. The CDR3 spells CASEKEYSRKTYGY.

The chain recombines TRBV9 with TRBJ1-1; 7 bases align to TRBD1. The CDR3 is 14 amino acids. V was clipped by 5 bases and J by 1 base; unmatched bases: 5. Germline V gene data show CDR1 as SGDLS and CDR2 as YYNGEE. The CDR3 bases are TGTGCCAGCAGTCGGGGGACAGCGAACACTGAAGCTTTCTTT. Its protein product is CASSRGTANTEAFF.

The chain combines TRBV6-6 with TRBJ2-2; a weak D match, TRBD1 (5 bases). This CDR3 is built from 13 residues. Germline lookup yields CDR1 MNHNY and CDR2 SVGAGI (reference sequence). V dropped 6 bases and J dropped 5 bases, with 10 bases sitting between them. The CDR3 DNA is TGTGCCAGCAGCCCCTCAGGGACCGGGGAGCTGTTTTTT. Protein: CASSPSGTGELFF.

This chain joins TRBV10-3 and TRBJ2-1; 11 bases agree with TRBD2. The germline V gene has CDR1 ENHRY and CDR2 SYGVKD. V lost 4 bases and J lost 7; bases outside the gene matches: 9. The CDR3 runs 16 residues. The CDR3 DNA follows: TGTGCCATCAGTGCGGATAGCGGGGGGGCTTCAAATGAGCAGTTCTTC. Protein sequence: CAISADSGGASNEQFF.

The gene calls are TRBV30 and TRBJ2-5; 14 bases are shared with TRBD2. Judging by the DNA end, TRBJ2-7 fits better; the J call may be wrong. CDR1 is GTSNPN, CDR2 SVGIG, per germline (reference sequence). The CDR3 is 16 amino acids. The CDR3 DNA is TGTGCCTGGACCGCCCCGGGACTAGCGGGAGTATACGAGCAGTACTTC. Protein product: CAWTAPGLAGVYEQYF.

V and J are TRBV30 and TRBJ2-3; D possibly uses TRBD1 or TRBD2 (6 bases each). Germline values: CDR1 GTSNPN, CDR2 SVGIG (reference sequence). V lost 1 base and J 0 bases, leaving 11 bases between the germline ends. The CDR3 loop spans 15 amino acids. The CDR3 here is CAWSAGDSSTDTQYF. The CDR3 DNA is TGTGCCTGGAGTGCAGGGGACTCTAGCACAGATACGCAGTATTTT.

This sequence joins TRBV19 and TRBJ1-1; D is ambiguous. Between the trimmed V and J ends, which lost 6 bases and 3 bases, there was a span of 8 bases. CDR3 length: 12 amino acids. Germline CDR1 reads LNHDA; CDR2 reads SQIVND (reference sequence). The CDR3 spells CASSPGDTEAFF. The CDR3 DNA is TGTGCCAGTAGCCCCGGGGACACTGAAGCTTTCTTT.

V is TRBV10-3 and J is TRBJ1-1; TRBD1 aligns across 9 bases. CDR3 size: 17 residues. Losses at the gene ends were 3 bases for V and 1 base for J; bases not matched to a gene: 9. Germline loops: CDR1 ENHRY, CDR2 SYGVKD. CDR3 region: CAISDHDPTGGNTEAFF. CDR3 coding DNA: TGTGCCATCAGTGACCACGACCCGACAGGGGGGAACACTGAAGCTTTCTTT.

This chain uses TRBV4-3 with TRBJ1-4, with TRBD1 as a possible D gene (5 bases). The CDR3 length is 15 residues. With 5 bases removed from V and 2 bases from J, the gap between germline ends came to 12 bases. Germline CDR1 reads LGHNA; CDR2 reads YSLEER. CDR3 sequence: CASSGAGATNEKLFF. CDR3 nucleotides: TGCGCCAGCAGCGGGGCCGGGGCGACTAATGAAAAACTGTTTTTT.

The genes are TRBV13 and TRBJ2-3; 15 positions agree with TRBD2. This CDR3 has 19 amino acids. Germline trimming cut 4 bases from V and 0 bases from J; bases unmatched to any gene: 8. Germline lookup yields CDR1 PRHDT and CDR2 FYEKMQ (reference sequence). Here the CDR3 reads CASSSTGLAGGPSTDTQYF. The CDR3 DNA reads TGTGCCAGCAGCTCGACGGGACTAGCGGGAGGACCTAGCACAGATACGCAGTATTTT.

This clone was observed a few times. CDR3 nucleotide sequence: TGTGCCAGCAGGTCGAAATGGCCTGAGTACTTC. It codes for CASRSKWPEYF. The V call is TRBV2, the J call TRBJ2-7, with D unresolved. Trimming shortened V by 6 bases and J by 11 bases, and 14 bases separated the two germline ends. Germline loops: CDR1 SNHLY, CDR2 FYNNEI. The CDR3 is made up of 11 amino acids. Filled out from reference TRBV2 and TRBJ2-7, the complete variable domain reads EPEVTQTPSHQVTQMGQEVILRCVPISNHLYFYWYRQILGQKVEFLVSFYNNEISEKSEIFDDQFSVERPDGSNFTLKIRSTKLEDSAMYFCASRSKWPEYFGPGTRLTVT.

The CDR3 region has the DNA TGTGCCATCAAACCGGGACAGGGGGCCTACGAGCAGTACTTC. Its protein product is CAIKPGQGAYEQYF. This sequence joins TRBV10-3 and TRBJ2-7; 11 positions match TRBD1. The CDR3 is 14 amino acids. Germline V CDR1 and CDR2: ENHRY, SYGVKD. J gave up 2 bases and V 7 bases, and 4 bases lay outside the gene matches.

This chain joins TRBV6-1 and TRBJ1-2; D remains unclear. V gave up 2 bases and J gave up 1 base, with 14 bases separating them. CDR3 length: 16 residues. CDR1 and CDR2 (germline): MNHNS, SASEGT. CDR3 bases: TGTGCCAGCAGTGAATCGGCGGGATATAATAACTATGGCTACACCTTC. This translates into CASSESAGYNNYGYTF.

The chain joins TRBV6-6 to TRBJ2-5; no clear D. V dropped 2 bases and J dropped 2 bases, with 12 bases sitting between them. The V gene's germline CDR1 is MNHNY and CDR2 SVGAGI (reference sequence). CDR3 length: 15 amino acids. The CDR3 here is CASSYGGKQQETQYF. The CDR3 coding sequence is TGTGCCAGCAGTTACGGCGGAAAACAGCAAGAGACCCAGTACTTC.

The CDR3 DNA reads TGTGCCAGCAAAGGGACAGGGGACGGAAACACCATATATTTT. Protein product: CASKGTGDGNTIYF. V and J are TRBV2 and TRBJ1-3; TRBD1 matches 10 bases. From germline, CDR1 is SNHLY and CDR2 FYNNEI. The V segment lost 7 bases and the J segment 4 bases; nucleotides outside the gene matches: 4. The CDR3 is 14 amino acids.